This passage covers 28 T cell receptor beta chains from one sample sequenced in a study of blood T cell repertoires in COVID-19. Sequenced by immunoSEQ multiplex PCR; TCRdb stores in-frame clones only, minus some. The sample holds fewer than 500,000 clones, around 90% seen once. Sequencing was performed on PBMCs or T cells enriched from blood (not recorded which). Source of these receptors: a woman aged 18-29 years with acute COVID-19.

The V gene is TRBV12-5, the J gene TRBJ2-5; possible D gene TRBD1, 5 bases. This CDR3 spans 12 amino acids. From germline, CDR1 is LGHNT and CDR2 FRNRAP. V was cut by 7 bases and J by 5 bases, with 11 bases left in between. In nucleotides, the CDR3 is TGTGCTAGTGCCCAGGGATGGGAGACCCAGTACTTC. Its protein product is CASAQGWETQYF.

The chain combines TRBV5-1 with TRBJ1-2; 9 bases are a match to TRBD1. Trimming cost V 0 bases and J 7 bases; bases outside gene matches: 7. There are 15 residues in the CDR3. Germline CDR1 is SGHRS and CDR2 is YFSETQ. The DNA of the CDR3 is TGCGCCAGCAGCTTGGGAGAGACAGGGGGTGGTGGCTACACCTTC. Amino acid sequence: CASSLGETGGGGYTF.

This sequence joins TRBV5-5 and TRBJ2-2, with a weak D call TRBD2 (6 bases). Germline V gene lookup returns CDR1 SGHKS and CDR2 YYEKEE (reference sequence). Trimming took 5 bases from V and 5 from J, leaving 19 bases between them. The CDR3 extends over 16 amino acids. CDR3 residues: CASSFVSAGGTGELFF. CDR3 DNA: TGTGCCAGCAGTTTCGTTTCTGCTGGGGGGACCGGGGAGCTGTTTTTT.

V usage is TRBV20-1 and J usage is TRBJ1-1, with D hard to call. V shed 3 bases and J shed 14 bases, with 13 bases lying between them. The germline V gene encodes CDR1 DFQATT and CDR2 SNEGSKA (reference sequence). The CDR3 extends over 10 amino acids. The CDR3 loop is CSASAREPFF. In nucleotides, the CDR3 is TGCAGTGCTAGCGCCCGGGAACCCTTCTTT.

The chain has TRBV6-2 or TRBV6-3 and TRBJ2-4; 10 nucleotides align to TRBD1. There are 16 residues in the CDR3. V lost 5 bases, J lost 2 bases, and 6 bases stayed unmatched. CDR1 is MNHEY, CDR2 SVGEGT, per germline. This CDR3 is CASSRGQGGSKNIQYF. The CDR3 DNA reads TGTGCCAGCAGTCGAGGACAGGGGGGATCCAAAAACATTCAGTACTTC.

This sequence joins TRBV5-5 and TRBJ2-3, with D unresolved. Germline loops: CDR1 SGHKS, CDR2 YYEKEE (reference sequence). Trimming stripped 1 base from V and 1 base from J, with 7 bases between. This CDR3 has 14 residues. CDR3 sequence: CASSLLAGTDTQYF. The CDR3 nucleotides read TGTGCCAGCAGCTTGCTGGCAGGCACAGATACGCAGTATTTT.

This rearrangement joins TRBV25-1 to TRBJ1-6; D remains unclear. Trimming pared 2 bases from V and 7 bases from J, leaving 9 bases between. The CDR3 loop spans 14 amino acids. Looked up from germline, CDR1 is MGHDK and CDR2 is SYGVNS. Here the CDR3 reads CASSEGQLNSPLHF. CDR3 nucleotide sequence: TGTGCCAGCAGTGAAGGGCAACTGAATTCACCCCTCCACTTT.

This chain connects TRBV2 to TRBJ1-1; weak D call: TRBD1 (5 bases). Trimming removed 7 bases from V and 5 bases from J, with 17 bases in between. Germline-derived CDR1 and CDR2 are SNHLY and FYNNEI. This CDR3 region has 14 residues. Here the CDR3 reads CASILSGGTTEAFF. CDR3 in DNA: TGTGCCAGCATTCTATCGGGGGGGACGACTGAAGCTTTCTTT.

This sequence joins TRBV7-8 and TRBJ1-4; 8 bases fit TRBD1. Unmatched junction bases numbered 12, after V lost 5 bases and J lost 7 bases. The CDR3 length is 16 residues. The V gene's germline CDR1 is SGHVS and CDR2 FQNEAQ. CDR3 sequence reads: CASSPRVGQGPEKLFF. DNA of the CDR3: TGTGCCAGCAGCCCGAGGGTCGGACAGGGACCTGAAAAACTGTTTTTT. Full variable domain (outside the CDR3, taken from reference TRBV7-8 and TRBJ1-4): GAGVSQSPRYKVAKRGQDVALRCDPISGHVSLFWYQQALGQGPEFLTYFQNEAQLDKSGLPSDRFFAERPEGSVSTLKIQRTQQEDSAVYLCASSPRVGQGPEKLFFGSGTQLSVL.

The chain couples TRBV30 to TRBJ1-3, with a tentative D call TRBD1 (5 bases). Germline CDR1 is GTSNPN and CDR2 is SVGIG (reference sequence). CDR3 length equals 14 residues. V gave up 2 bases and J gave up 0 bases, with 8 bases separating them. CDR3 DNA sequence: TGTGCCTGGAGTACAGGAATCTCTGGAAACACCATATATTTT. Translating it yields CAWSTGISGNTIYF.

The rearrangement joins TRBV5-8 to TRBJ2-6; a weak D match, TRBD1 (6 bases). CDR3 size: 15 residues. V lost 2 bases and J 2 bases, leaving 8 bases between the germline ends. Germline CDR1 and CDR2: SGHTS and YDEGEE. The CDR3 protein is CASSFGTTGANVLTF. The CDR3 bases are TGTGCCAGCAGCTTTGGGACAACTGGGGCCAACGTCCTGACTTTC.

The V call is TRBV5-1, the J call TRBJ2-5, with 7 bases matching TRBD2. The germline V gene encodes CDR1 SGHRS and CDR2 YFSETQ. The J segment lost 5 bases and the V segment lost 2 bases, leaving 6 bases of the junction unmatched. CDR3 length: 14 amino acids. The CDR3: CASSFNSGGETQYF. The CDR3 DNA sequence: TGCGCCAGCAGCTTTAACTCGGGAGGTGAGACCCAGTACTTC.

V and J are TRBV5-1 and TRBJ2-3; the D is unclear. The germline gives CDR1 SGHRS, CDR2 YFSETQ. The CDR3 extends over 12 amino acids. V shed 0 bases and J shed 8 bases, with 7 bases lying between them. The CDR3 sequence: CASSLEASTQYF. CDR3 DNA: TGCGCCAGCAGCTTGGAAGCGTCTACGCAGTATTTT.

This clone was picked up a small number of times. J is TRBJ2-2 and V is TRBV5-1, with D possibly being TRBD2 (6 bases). Looked up from germline, CDR1 is SGHRS and CDR2 is YFSETQ. Trimming left V 7 bases short and J 0 bases short, with 13 bases between. This CDR3 comprises 15 residues. The DNA of the CDR3 is TGCGCCAGCTTCGGGACTTCTCCGAACACCGGGGAGCTGTTTTTT. The encoded protein is CASFGTSPNTGELFF.

The chain recombines TRBV18 with TRBJ2-5; 10 positions agree with TRBD2. This CDR3 comprises 16 residues. The germline CDR1 and CDR2 sequences are KGHSH and LQKENI. Trimming cost V 2 bases and J 4 bases; bases outside gene matches: 7. CDR3 coding DNA: TGTGCCAGCTCACCAAGGCTAGCGGGAGTGTCAGAGACCCAGTACTTC. Protein sequence: CASSPRLAGVSETQYF.

The gene calls are TRBV7-3 and TRBJ2-3, with 10 bases fitting TRBD2. The ends lost 4 bases at V and 3 bases at J; junction bases unmatched: 10. The CDR3 runs to 17 residues. Germline V gene data show CDR1 as SGHTA and CDR2 as FQGTGA. The CDR3 sequence: CASSSESGGAFTDTQYF. The CDR3 DNA follows: TGTGCCAGCAGCTCAGAAAGCGGGGGGGCTTTTACAGATACGCAGTATTTT.

This chain links TRBV5-1 with TRBJ1-6; D unresolved. The CDR3 consists of 13 residues. Germline lookup yields CDR1 SGHRS and CDR2 YFSETQ. V was cut by 2 bases and J by 7 bases, with 7 bases left in between. The CDR3 coding sequence is TGCGCCAGCAGCTTAACGGTGAATTCACCCCTCCACTTT. Translating it yields CASSLTVNSPLHF.

The CDR3, as DNA: TGTGCCAGCAGGGCGGGACAGGGGTTCACCTACGAGCAGTACTTC. It yields the protein CASRAGQGFTYEQYF. The chain links TRBV2 to TRBJ2-7; 10 positions agree with TRBD1. There are 15 residues in the CDR3. Germline lookup yields CDR1 SNHLY and CDR2 FYNNEI. Trimming at V came to 6 bases and at J to 2 bases, leaving 7 bases not matched to a gene.

The chain joins TRBV11-2 to TRBJ2-1; TRBD1 aligns across 8 bases. CDR3 length: 15 residues. The germline V gene has CDR1 SGHAT and CDR2 FQNNGV. V was pared by 5 bases and J by 6 bases, with 9 bases of the junction left unmatched. This CDR3 is CASSQPGQVINEQFF. As DNA, the CDR3 is TGTGCCAGCAGCCAACCGGGACAGGTGATCAATGAGCAGTTCTTC.

The chain combines TRBV7-2 with TRBJ2-7, with D possibly TRBD2 on 6 matching bases. The germline V gene has CDR1 SGHTA and CDR2 FQGNSA. This CDR3 spans 14 amino acids. V was clipped by 3 bases and J by 7 bases, with 16 bases between them. In nucleotides, the CDR3 is TGTGCCAGCAGCTTCTTCCGGGAGACGAGAGAGCAGTACTTC. This sequence encodes CASSFFRETREQYF.

The gene calls are TRBV18 and TRBJ1-5, with 7 bases that match TRBD1. Germline CDR1 reads KGHSH; CDR2 reads LQKENI. The CDR3 is 14 amino acids. Losses at the gene ends were 2 bases for V and 6 bases for J; bases not matched to a gene: 4. The CDR3 loop is CASSPSTGFQPQHF. The CDR3 bases are TGTGCCAGCTCACCATCGACAGGGTTTCAGCCCCAGCATTTT.

The V gene is TRBV6-5, the J gene TRBJ1-4; 7 bases are shared with TRBD1. Germline CDR1 MNHEY, CDR2 SVGAGI. This CDR3 has 13 residues. After removal of 10 bases from V and 8 bases from J, the junction contained 10 bases not matched to a gene. CDR3 amino acids: CAINRGGGEKLFF. The CDR3 region has the DNA TGTGCCATAAACAGGGGAGGAGGGGAAAAACTGTTTTTT.

The chain couples TRBV7-2 to TRBJ1-2; tentative D call: TRBD1 (6 bases). The germline CDR1 and CDR2 sequences are SGHTA and FQGNSA. The V end was cut by 1 base, the J end by 8 bases, with 17 bases between. CDR3 length equals 15 residues. In DNA form, the CDR3 reads TGTGCCAGCAGCTTAGGTAGTGGGCAGGGGTCCGGCTACACCTTC. Protein product: CASSLGSGQGSGYTF. The full variable domain, with the rest looked up from reference TRBV7-2 and TRBJ1-2, is GAGVSQSPSNKVTEKGKDVELRCDPISGHTALYWYRQSLGQGLEFLIYFQGNSAPDKSGLPSDRFSAERTGGSVSTLTIQRTQQEDSAVYLCASSLGSGQGSGYTFGSGTRLTVV.

This chain connects TRBV3-1 (or the pseudogene TRBV3-2) to TRBJ2-4; perhaps TRBD1 as D (5 bases). V lost 2 bases and J lost 2, with 13 bases in between. Germline V gives CDR1 LGHDT, CDR2 YNNKEL (reference sequence). CDR3 length equals 16 residues. CDR3 residues: CASSQYVGRTKNIQYF. The CDR3 nucleotides are TGTGCCAGCAGCCAATATGTGGGGCGAACCAAAAACATTCAGTACTTC.

This sequence joins TRBV28 and TRBJ2-7; perhaps TRBD2 as D (6 bases). The germline CDR1 and CDR2 sequences are MDHEN and SYDVKM. The CDR3 contains 14 residues. V lost 4 bases, J lost 1 base, and 11 bases lay in between. The CDR3 spells CASSWSGRSYEQYF. The CDR3 region has the DNA TGTGCCAGCAGTTGGAGCGGGCGATCCTACGAGCAGTACTTC.

In nucleotides, the CDR3 is TGTGCCAGCTCACCACGACTCGAGGATAATGAAAAACTGTTTTTT. This gives the protein CASSPRLEDNEKLFF. This sequence joins TRBV18 and TRBJ1-4, with D uncertain. The germline gives CDR1 KGHSH, CDR2 LQKENI. CDR3 size: 15 residues. The germline V and J ends were trimmed by 1 base and 4 bases, with 10 bases remaining between them. Together with reference TRBV18 and TRBJ1-4, the CDR3 gives the full variable domain: NAGVMQNPRHLVRRRGQEARLRCSPMKGHSHVYWYRQLPEEGLKFMVYLQKENIIDESGMPKERFSAEFPKEGPSILRIQQVVRGDSAAYFCASSPRLEDNEKLFFGSGTQLSVL.

V usage is TRBV20-1 and J usage is TRBJ2-5, with TRBD1 matching over 12 bases. Germline loops: CDR1 DFQATT, CDR2 SNEGSKA (reference sequence). V lost 3 bases to trimming and J lost 5 bases; unmatched junction nucleotides: 7. There are 15 residues in the CDR3. CDR3 coding DNA: TGCAGTGCTAGTGGGGGACAGGGGGCATGGGAGACCCAGTACTTC. Its translation is CSASGGQGAWETQYF.

CDR3 sequence reads: CASSKTAQNQPQHF. CDR3 DNA sequence: TGTGCCAGTTCCAAGACAGCACAAAATCAGCCCCAGCATTTT. The chain uses TRBV19 and TRBJ1-5; D might be TRBD1 (5 bases). The CDR3 totals 14 residues. Germline-derived CDR1 and CDR2 are LNHDA and SQIVND (reference sequence). Trimming left V 8 bases short and J 4 bases short, with 15 bases between.